Sequencing of this T cell receptor beta chain was carried out in a study of cytomegalovirus exposure and HLA in healthy donors. General study points: Segments of the TCR beta V type were, in most cases, productive about 87% or about 30% of the time in an earlier analysis. Presence/absence results assume similar sequencing depth per donor, which may not hold. Most TCR sequences showed up rarely, but some public TCRs showed up in many donors.

Concerning this clone itself: Its antigen remains unidentified.

A multiplex PCR was run with 60 Vbeta primers and 13 Jbeta primers. Generated by immunoSEQ multiplex PCR, the TCRdb table keeps only in-frame clones and is missing some. The table records 100,000 to 140,000 clones, 73% of them present only once. Germline loops: CDR1 LNHDA, CDR2 SQIVND (reference sequence). V was clipped by 3 bases and J by 6 bases; unmatched bases: 6. The CDR3 consists of 15 residues. The sequence derives from a man aged 25 to 45 in good health and CMV-seronegative. Material for sequencing was PBMCs. The chain combines TRBV19 with TRBJ1-5, with 9 bases lining up with TRBD1. The CDR3 DNA sequence: TGTGCCAGTAGTATCCGGGACAGGGAAATTCAGCCCCAGCATTTT. Amino acid sequence: CASSIRDREIQPQHF.